The clone carrying this T cell receptor (beta chain) has more than one count but fewer than ten. What it binds is not known. This record belongs to a study of T cell responses to AZD1222 COVID-19 vaccine. General observations from the study: Spike-specific TCR breadth and depth were elevated following two AZD1222 doses.

This CDR3 region has 15 residues. Germline V gene lookup returns CDR1 MNHEY and CDR2 SVGAGI. The germline V and J ends were trimmed by 3 bases and 4 bases, with 15 bases remaining between them. Profiled with immunoSEQ multiplex PCR; TCRdb holds only in-frame clones, not every one. The profile shows about 84,000 clones, approximately 90% of them singletons. The receptor was derived from an adult who received the AZD1222 COVID-19 vaccine. This specimen was peripheral blood, taken 28 days after the second AZD1222 dose. The chain employs TRBV6-5 and TRBJ1-2; a weak D match, TRBD1 (6 bases). CDR3 amino acids: CASSYSGGRSYGYTF. CDR3 coding DNA: TGTGCCAGCAGTTATTCCGGGGGGCGCAGCTATGGCTACACCTTC.